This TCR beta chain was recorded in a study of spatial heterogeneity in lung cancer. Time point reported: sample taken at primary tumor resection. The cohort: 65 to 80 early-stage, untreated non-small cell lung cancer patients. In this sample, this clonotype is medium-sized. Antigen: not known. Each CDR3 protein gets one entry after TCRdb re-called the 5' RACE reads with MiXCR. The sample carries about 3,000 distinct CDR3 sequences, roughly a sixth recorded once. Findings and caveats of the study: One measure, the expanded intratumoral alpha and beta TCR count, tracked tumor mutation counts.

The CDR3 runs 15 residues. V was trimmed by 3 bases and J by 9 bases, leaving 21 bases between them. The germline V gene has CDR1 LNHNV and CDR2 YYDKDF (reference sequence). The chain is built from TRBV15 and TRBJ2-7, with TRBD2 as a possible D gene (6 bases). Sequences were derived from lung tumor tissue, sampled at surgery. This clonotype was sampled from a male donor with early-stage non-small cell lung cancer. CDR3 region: CATSSRPAGATGQYF. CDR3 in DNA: TGTGCCACCAGCAGCCGCCCAGCGGGCGCTACCGGGCAGTACTTC.